This TCR beta chain was observed in a study of control samples from healthy donors and cancer patients. CDR1 and CDR2 from the germline V gene are LGHNA and YNFKEQ. V dropped 1 base and J dropped 2; count of bases not matched to a gene: 9. The CDR3 has 17 residues. Assay: immunoSEQ multiplex PCR; the TCRdb copy retains only in-frame clones and omits some. Of 150,000 to 200,000 clones listed, about nine tenths are singletons. The sequence was obtained from a woman aged 30 to 39 in good health. V and J are TRBV4-2 and TRBJ2-5; 8 nucleotides match TRBD2. The sequencing input was blood. The CDR3: CASSQVGRASGQETQYF. The CDR3, as DNA: TGTGCCAGCAGCCAAGTCGGGAGGGCTAGCGGACAAGAGACCCAGTACTTC.